The source of this T cell receptor (beta chain) is a study of blood T cell repertoires in COVID-19. Method: immunoSEQ multiplex PCR; TCRdb's copy keeps in-frame clones and lacks some. The sample records some 35,000 clones, 83% being singletons. In this sample, this clone turned up once. Sequencing used peripheral blood. This receptor was identified in a man aged 45 to 65 with acute or convalescent COVID-19.

DNA of the CDR3: TGTGCCAGCAGCCGTAGTACCGGGAACCGTAACACCGGGGAGCTGTTTTTT. This gives the protein CASSRSTGNRNTGELFF. The chain employs TRBV9 and TRBJ2-2, with D tentatively TRBD2 (5 bases). Looked up from germline, CDR1 is SGDLS and CDR2 is YYNGEE. V lost 4 bases, J lost 2 bases, and 18 bases lay in between. The CDR3 contains 17 residues.